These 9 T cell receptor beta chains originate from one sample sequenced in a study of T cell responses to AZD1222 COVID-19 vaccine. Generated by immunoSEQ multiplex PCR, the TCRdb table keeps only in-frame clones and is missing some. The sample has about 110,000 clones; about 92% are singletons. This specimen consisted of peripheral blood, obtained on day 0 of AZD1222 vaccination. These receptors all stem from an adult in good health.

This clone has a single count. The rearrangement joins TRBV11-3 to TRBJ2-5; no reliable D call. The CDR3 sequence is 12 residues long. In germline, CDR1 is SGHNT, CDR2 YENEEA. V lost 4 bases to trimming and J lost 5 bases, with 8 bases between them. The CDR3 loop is CASSSNEETQYF. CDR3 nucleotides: TGTGCCAGCAGCTCGAATGAGGAGACCCAGTACTTC.

CDR3 sequence: CASSLEGGTAYEQYF. The CDR3 nucleotides are TGTGCCAGCAGCTTAGAAGGAGGGACAGCTTACGAGCAGTACTTC. V is TRBV7-2 and J is TRBJ2-7, with D possibly TRBD1 on 7 matching bases. Trimming stripped 1 base from V and 4 bases from J, with 14 bases between. Germline loops: CDR1 SGHTA, CDR2 FQGNSA. This CDR3 has 15 amino acids.

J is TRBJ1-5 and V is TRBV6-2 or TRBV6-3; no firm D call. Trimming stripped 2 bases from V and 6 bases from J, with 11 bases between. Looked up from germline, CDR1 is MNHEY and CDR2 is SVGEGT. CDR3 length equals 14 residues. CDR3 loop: CASSYVRAGQPQHF. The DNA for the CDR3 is TGTGCCAGCAGTTACGTTAGGGCAGGTCAGCCCCAGCATTTT.

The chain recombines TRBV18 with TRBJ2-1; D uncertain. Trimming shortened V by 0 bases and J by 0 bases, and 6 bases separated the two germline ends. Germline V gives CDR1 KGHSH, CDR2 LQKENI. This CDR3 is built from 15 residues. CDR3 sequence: CASSPPTGSYNEQFF. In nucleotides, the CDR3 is TGTGCCAGCTCACCACCCACCGGCTCCTACAATGAGCAGTTCTTC.

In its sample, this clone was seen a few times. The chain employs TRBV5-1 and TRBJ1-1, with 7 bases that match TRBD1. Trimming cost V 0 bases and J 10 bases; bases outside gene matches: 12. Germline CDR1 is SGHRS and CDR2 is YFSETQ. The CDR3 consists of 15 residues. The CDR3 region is CASSLDGGQAGGAFF. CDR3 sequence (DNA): TGCGCCAGCAGCTTGGATGGAGGACAGGCGGGCGGAGCTTTCTTT.

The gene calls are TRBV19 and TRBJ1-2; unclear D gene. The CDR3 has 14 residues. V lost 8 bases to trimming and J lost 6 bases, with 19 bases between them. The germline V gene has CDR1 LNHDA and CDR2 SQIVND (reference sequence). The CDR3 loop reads CASSSHWSLNGYTF. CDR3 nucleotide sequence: TGTGCCAGTTCTTCCCATTGGTCTCTTAATGGCTACACCTTC.

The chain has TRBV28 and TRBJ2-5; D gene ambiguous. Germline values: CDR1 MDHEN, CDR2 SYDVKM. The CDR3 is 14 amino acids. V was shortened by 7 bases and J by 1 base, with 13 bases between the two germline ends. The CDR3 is CASTRGATQETQYF. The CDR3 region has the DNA TGTGCCAGCACCAGAGGAGCCACCCAAGAGACCCAGTACTTC. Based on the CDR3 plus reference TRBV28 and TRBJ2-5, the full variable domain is DVKVTQSSRYLVKRTGEKVFLECVQDMDHENMFWYRQDPGLGLRLIYFSYDVKMKEKGDIPEGYSVSREKKERFSLILESASTNQTSMYLCASTRGATQETQYFGPGTRLLVL.

The DNA of the CDR3 is TGTGCCAGCAGCGTAAACGGGGGGAATCAGCCCCAGCATTTT. Its protein is CASSVNGGNQPQHF. V gene TRBV9 combines with J gene TRBJ1-5, with a weak D call TRBD1 (5 bases). The germline V gene encodes CDR1 SGDLS and CDR2 YYNGEE. The CDR3 extends over 14 amino acids. Trimming took off 1 base at V and 4 bases at J, with 9 bases between the two ends. The complete variable domain, with remaining parts taken from reference TRBV9 and TRBJ1-5, reads DSGVTQTPKHLITATGQRVTLRCSPRSGDLSVYWYQQSLDQGLQFLIQYYNGEERAKGNILERFSAQQFPDLHSELNLSSLELGDSALYFCASSVNGGNQPQHFGDGTRLSIL.

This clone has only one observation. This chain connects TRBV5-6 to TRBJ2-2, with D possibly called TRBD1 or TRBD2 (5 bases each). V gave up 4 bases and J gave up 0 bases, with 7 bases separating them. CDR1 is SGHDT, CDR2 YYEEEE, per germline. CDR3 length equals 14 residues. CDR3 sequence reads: CASSGGSNTGELFF. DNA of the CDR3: TGTGCCAGCAGCGGGGGATCGAACACCGGGGAGCTGTTTTTT.